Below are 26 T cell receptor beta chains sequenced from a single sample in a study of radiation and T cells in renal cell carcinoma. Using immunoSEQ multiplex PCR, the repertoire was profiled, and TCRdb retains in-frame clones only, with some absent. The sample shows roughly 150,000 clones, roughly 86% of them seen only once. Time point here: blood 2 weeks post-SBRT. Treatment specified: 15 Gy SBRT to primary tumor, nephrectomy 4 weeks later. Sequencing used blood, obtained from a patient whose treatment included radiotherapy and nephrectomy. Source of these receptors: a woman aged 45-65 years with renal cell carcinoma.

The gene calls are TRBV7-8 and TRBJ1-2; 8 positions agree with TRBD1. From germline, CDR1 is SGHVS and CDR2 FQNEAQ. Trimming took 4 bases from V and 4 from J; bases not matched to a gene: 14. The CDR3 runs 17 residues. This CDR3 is CASSSLPISGTGYGYTF. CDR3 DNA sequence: TGTGCCAGCAGCTCACTCCCAATTTCCGGGACAGGCTATGGCTACACCTTC.

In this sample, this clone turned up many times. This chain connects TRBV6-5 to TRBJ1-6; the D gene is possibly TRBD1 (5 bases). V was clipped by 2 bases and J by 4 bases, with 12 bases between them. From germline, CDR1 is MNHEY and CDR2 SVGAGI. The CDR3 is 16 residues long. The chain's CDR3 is CASSYAPGRYNSPLHF. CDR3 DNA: TGTGCCAGCAGTTACGCTCCGGGACGGTATAATTCACCCCTCCACTTT.

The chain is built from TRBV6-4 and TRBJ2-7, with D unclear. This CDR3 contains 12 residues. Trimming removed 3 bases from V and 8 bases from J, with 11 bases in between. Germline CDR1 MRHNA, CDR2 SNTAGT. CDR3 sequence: CASSEDARKQYF. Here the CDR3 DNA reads TGTGCCAGCAGTGAGGACGCCCGAAAGCAGTACTTC.

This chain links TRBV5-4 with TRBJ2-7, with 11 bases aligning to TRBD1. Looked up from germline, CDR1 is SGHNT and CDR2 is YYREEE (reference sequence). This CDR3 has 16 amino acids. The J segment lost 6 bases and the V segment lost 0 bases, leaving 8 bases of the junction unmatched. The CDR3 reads CASSLGTGGRRGEQYF. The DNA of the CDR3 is TGTGCCAGCAGCTTGGGGACAGGGGGCCGGCGCGGCGAGCAGTACTTC.

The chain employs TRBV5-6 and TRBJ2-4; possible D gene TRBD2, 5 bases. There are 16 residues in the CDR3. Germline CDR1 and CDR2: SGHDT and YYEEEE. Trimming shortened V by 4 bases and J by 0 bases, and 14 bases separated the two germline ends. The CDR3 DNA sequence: TGTGCCAGCAGCCTTCCCGGGATCCTAGCCAAAAACATTCAGTACTTC. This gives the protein CASSLPGILAKNIQYF. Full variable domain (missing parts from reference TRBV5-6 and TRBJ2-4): DAGVTQSPTHLIKTRGQQVTLRCSPKSGHDTVSWYQQALGQGPQFIFQYYEEEERQRGNFPDRFSGHQFPNYSSELNVNALLLGDSALYLCASSLPGILAKNIQYFGAGTRLSVL.

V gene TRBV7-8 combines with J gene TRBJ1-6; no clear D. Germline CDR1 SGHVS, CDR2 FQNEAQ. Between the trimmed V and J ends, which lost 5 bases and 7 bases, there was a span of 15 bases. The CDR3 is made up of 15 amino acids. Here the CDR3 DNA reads TGTGCCAGCAGCAGGCCGGAAGGACGGAATTCACCCCTCCACTTT. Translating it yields CASSRPEGRNSPLHF.

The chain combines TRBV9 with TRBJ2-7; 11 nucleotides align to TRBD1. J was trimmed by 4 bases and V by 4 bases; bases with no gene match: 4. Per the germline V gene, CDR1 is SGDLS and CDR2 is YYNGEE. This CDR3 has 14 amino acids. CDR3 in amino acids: CASSPWDRGYEQYF. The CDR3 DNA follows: TGTGCCAGCAGCCCGTGGGACAGGGGGTACGAGCAGTACTTC.

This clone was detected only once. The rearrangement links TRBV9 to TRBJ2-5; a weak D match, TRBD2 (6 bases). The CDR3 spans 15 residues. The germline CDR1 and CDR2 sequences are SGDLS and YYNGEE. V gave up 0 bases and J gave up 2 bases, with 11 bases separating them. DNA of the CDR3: TGTGCCAGCAGCGTAGATCCGGCGGGGCAAGAGACCCAGTACTTC. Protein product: CASSVDPAGQETQYF.

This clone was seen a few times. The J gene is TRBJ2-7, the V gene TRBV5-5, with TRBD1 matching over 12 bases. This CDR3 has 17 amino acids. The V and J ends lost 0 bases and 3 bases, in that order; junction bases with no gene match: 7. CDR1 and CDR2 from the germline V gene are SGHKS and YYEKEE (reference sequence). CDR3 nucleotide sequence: TGTGCCAGCAGCTTGGCCGCTGGGACAGGGGGCATCTACGAGCAGTACTTC. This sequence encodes CASSLAAGTGGIYEQYF.

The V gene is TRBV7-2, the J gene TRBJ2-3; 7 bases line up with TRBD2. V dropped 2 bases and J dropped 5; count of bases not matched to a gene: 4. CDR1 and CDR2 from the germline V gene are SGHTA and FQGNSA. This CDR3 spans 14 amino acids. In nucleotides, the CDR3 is TGTGCCAGCAGCTTACGGAGCGGGGTAGATACGCAGTATTTT. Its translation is CASSLRSGVDTQYF.

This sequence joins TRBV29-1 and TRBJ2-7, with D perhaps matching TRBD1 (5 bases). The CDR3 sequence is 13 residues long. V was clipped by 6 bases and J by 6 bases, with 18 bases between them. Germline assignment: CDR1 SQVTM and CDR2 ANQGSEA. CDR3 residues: CSVLRVNRGEQYF. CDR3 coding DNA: TGCAGCGTCCTCAGGGTAAATAGAGGCGAGCAGTACTTC.

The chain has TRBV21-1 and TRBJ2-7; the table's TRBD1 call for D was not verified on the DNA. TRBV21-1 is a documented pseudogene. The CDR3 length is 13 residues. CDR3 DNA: TGTGCCAGCGTACTGACAGGGGACTACGAGCAGTACTTC. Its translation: CASVLTGDYEQYF.

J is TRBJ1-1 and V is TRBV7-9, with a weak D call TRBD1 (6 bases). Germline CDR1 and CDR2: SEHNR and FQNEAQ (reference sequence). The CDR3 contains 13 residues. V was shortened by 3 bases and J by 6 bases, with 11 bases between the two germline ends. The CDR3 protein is CASSLVQGAEAFF. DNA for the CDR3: TGTGCCAGCAGCTTGGTACAGGGTGCTGAAGCTTTCTTT.

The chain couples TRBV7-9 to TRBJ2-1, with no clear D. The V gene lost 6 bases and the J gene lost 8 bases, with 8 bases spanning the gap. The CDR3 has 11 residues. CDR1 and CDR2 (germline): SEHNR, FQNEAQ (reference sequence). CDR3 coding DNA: TGTGCCAGCAGTTGGGGTGATGAGCAGTTCTTC. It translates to CASSWGDEQFF. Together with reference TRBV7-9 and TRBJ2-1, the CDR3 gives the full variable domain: DTGVSQNPRHKITKRGQNVTFRCDPISEHNRLYWYRQTLGQGPEFLTYFQNEAQLEKSRLLSDRFSAERPKGSFSTLEIQRTEQGDSAMYLCASSWGDEQFFGPGTRLTVL.

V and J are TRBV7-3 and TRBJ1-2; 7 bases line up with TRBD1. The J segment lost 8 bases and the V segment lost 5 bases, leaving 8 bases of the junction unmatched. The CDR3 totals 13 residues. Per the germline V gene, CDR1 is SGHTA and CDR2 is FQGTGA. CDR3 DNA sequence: TGTGCCAGCAGCACCAGACAGGGTAACGGCTACACCTTC. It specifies CASSTRQGNGYTF.

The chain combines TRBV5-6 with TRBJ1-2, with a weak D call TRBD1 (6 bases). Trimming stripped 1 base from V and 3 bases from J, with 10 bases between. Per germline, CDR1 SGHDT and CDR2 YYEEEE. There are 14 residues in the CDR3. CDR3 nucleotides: TGTGCCAGCAGCTTGTATGCAGGGGACTATGGCTACACCTTC. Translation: CASSLYAGDYGYTF.

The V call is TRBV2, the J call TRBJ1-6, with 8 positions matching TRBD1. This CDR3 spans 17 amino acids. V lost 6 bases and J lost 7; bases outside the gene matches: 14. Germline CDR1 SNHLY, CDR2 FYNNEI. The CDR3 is CASRQDALGQANSPLHF. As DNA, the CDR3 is TGTGCCAGCAGACAAGACGCGTTGGGACAGGCAAATTCACCCCTCCACTTT.

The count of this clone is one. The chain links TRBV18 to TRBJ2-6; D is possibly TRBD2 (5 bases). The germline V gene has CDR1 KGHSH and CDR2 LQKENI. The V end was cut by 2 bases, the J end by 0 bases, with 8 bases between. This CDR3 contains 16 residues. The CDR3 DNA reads TGTGCCAGCTCACCAGGGGAGATCTCTGGGGCCAACGTCCTGACTTTC. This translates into CASSPGEISGANVLTF.

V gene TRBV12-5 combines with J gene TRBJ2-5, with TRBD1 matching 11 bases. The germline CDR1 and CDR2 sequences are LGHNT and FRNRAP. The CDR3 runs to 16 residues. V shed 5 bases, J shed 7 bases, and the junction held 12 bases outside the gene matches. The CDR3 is CASGPGTGGSRGTQYF. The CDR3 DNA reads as TGTGCTAGTGGTCCCGGGACAGGGGGGTCTAGGGGGACCCAGTACTTC.

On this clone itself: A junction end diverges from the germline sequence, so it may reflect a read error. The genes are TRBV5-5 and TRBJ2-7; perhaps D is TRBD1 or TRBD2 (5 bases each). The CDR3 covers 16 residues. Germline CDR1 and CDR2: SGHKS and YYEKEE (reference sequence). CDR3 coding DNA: TGTGCCAGCAGCCCCAACTCCGGGACGGTCTCCTACGAGCAATACTTC. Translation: CASSPNSGTVSYEQYF.

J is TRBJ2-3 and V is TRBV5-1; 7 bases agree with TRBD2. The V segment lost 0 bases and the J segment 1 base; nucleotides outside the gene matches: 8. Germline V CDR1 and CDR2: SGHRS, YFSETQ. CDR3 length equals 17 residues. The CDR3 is CASSLGAGRLGTDTQYF. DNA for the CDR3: TGCGCCAGCAGCTTGGGAGCGGGGAGACTTGGCACAGATACGCAGTATTTT.

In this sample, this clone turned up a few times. The CDR3 here is CASSYMAERTEAFF. Written as DNA, the CDR3 is TGTGCCAGCAGTTACATGGCCGAACGGACTGAAGCTTTCTTT. This chain joins TRBV6-5 and TRBJ1-1; D is unclear. Trimming stripped 2 bases from V and 5 bases from J, with 12 bases between. CDR1 MNHEY and CDR2 SVGAGI come from the germline V gene. CDR3 length: 14 residues.

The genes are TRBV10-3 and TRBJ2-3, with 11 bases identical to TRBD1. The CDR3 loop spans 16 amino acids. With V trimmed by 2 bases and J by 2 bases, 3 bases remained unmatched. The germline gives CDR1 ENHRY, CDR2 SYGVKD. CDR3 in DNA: TGTGCCATCAGTGAGGGGACAGGGGGAATCACAGATACGCAGTATTTT. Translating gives CAISEGTGGITDTQYF.

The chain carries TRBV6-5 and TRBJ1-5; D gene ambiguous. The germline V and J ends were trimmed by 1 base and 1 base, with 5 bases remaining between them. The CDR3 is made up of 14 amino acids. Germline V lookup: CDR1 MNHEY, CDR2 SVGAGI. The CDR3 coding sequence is TGTGCCAGCAGTTACTACGGAAGCAATCAGCCCCAGCATTTT. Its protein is CASSYYGSNQPQHF.

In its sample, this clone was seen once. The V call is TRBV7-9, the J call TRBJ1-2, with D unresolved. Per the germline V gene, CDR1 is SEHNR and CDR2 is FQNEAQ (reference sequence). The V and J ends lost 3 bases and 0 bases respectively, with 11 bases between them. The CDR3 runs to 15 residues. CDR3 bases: TGTGCCAGCAGCTTCGGCAGATCCTCTAACTATGGCTACACCTTC. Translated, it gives CASSFGRSSNYGYTF.

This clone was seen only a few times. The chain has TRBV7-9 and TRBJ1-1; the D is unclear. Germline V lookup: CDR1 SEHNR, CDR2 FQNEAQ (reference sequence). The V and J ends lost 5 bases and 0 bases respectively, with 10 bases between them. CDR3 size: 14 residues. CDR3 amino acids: CASSLVLMNTEAFF. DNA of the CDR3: TGTGCCAGCAGCCTCGTTTTGATGAACACTGAAGCTTTCTTT.